Below, one TCR beta chain is given with its context. Its antigen remains unknown. The PCR had 60 Vbeta and 13 Jbeta primers. The data were produced by immunoSEQ multiplex PCR, yet TCRdb's version contains in-frame clones alone and is incomplete. The table shows 120,000 to 150,000 clones, with roughly three fifths occurring only once. In germline, CDR1 is ENHRY, CDR2 SYGVKD. V dropped 3 bases and J dropped 7; count of bases not matched to a gene: 10. The CDR3 has 16 amino acids. These data are taken from a study of cytomegalovirus exposure and HLA in healthy donors. Whole-study results and caveats: It was assumed in the presence/absence analyses that sequencing depth was roughly uniform across donors.

Sequenced: PBMCs. The chain employs TRBV10-3 and TRBJ1-2, with 11 bases identical to TRBD1. The clonotype comes from a woman aged 55-70 years in good health and CMV-seronegative. CDR3 DNA sequence: TGTGCCATCAGTGATGGTGGGACAGGGGGAGCTAGTGGCTACACCTTC. Its protein product is CAISDGGTGGASGYTF.